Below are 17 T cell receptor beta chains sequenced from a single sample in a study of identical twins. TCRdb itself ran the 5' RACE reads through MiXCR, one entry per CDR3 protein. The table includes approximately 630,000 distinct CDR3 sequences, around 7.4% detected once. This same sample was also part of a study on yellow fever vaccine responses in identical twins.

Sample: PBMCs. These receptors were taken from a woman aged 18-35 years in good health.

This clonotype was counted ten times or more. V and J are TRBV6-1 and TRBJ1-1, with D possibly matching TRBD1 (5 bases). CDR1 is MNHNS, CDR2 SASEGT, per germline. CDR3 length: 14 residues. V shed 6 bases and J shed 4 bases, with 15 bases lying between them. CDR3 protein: CASSLKRGGTEAFF. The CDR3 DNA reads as TGTGCCAGCAGCCTTAAAAGGGGAGGCACTGAAGCTTTCTTT.

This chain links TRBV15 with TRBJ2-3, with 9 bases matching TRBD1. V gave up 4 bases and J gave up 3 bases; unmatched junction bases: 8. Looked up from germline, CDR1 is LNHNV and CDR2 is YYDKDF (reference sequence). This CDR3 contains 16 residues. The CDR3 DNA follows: TGTGCCACCAGCAAAACCGGGACAGGGCCAACAGATACGCAGTATTTT. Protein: CATSKTGTGPTDTQYF.

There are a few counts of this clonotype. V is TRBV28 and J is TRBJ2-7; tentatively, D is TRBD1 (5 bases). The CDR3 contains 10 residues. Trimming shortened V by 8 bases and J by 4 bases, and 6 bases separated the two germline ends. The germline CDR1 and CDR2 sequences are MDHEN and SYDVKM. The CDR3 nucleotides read TGTGCCAGCGGGGCATACGAGCAGTACTTC. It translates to CASGAYEQYF.

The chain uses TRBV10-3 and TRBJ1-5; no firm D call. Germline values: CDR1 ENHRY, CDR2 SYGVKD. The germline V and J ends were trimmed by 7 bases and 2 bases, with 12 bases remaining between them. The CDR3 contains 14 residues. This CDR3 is CAIKESGGNQPQHF. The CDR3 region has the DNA TGTGCCATCAAGGAAAGTGGAGGCAATCAGCCCCAGCATTTT.

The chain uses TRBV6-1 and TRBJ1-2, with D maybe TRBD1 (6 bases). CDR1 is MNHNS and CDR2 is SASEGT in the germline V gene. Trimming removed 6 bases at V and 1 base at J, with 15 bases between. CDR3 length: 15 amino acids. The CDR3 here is CASRPDRIYNYGYTF. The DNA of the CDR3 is TGTGCCAGCAGGCCCGACAGGATTTATAACTATGGCTACACCTTC.

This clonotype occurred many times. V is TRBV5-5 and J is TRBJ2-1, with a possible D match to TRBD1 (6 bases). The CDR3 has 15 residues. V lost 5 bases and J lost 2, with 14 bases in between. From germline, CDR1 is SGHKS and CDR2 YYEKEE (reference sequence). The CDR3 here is CASSLQGKTYNEQFF. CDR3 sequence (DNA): TGTGCCAGCAGTCTCCAGGGGAAAACCTACAATGAGCAGTTCTTC.

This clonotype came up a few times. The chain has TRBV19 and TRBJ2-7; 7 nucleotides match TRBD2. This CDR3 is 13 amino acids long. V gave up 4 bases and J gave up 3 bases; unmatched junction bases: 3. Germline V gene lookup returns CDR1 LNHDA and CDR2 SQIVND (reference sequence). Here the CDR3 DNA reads TGTGCCAGTAGTAGCGGGAGCGGCTACGAGCAGTACTTC. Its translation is CASSSGSGYEQYF.

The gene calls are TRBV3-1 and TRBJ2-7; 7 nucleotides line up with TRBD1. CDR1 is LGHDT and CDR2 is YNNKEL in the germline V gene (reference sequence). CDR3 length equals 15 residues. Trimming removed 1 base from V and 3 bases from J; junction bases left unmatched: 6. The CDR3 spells CASSQGQGGVYEQYF. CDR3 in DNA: TGTGCCAGCAGCCAAGGACAGGGCGGAGTCTACGAGCAGTACTTC.

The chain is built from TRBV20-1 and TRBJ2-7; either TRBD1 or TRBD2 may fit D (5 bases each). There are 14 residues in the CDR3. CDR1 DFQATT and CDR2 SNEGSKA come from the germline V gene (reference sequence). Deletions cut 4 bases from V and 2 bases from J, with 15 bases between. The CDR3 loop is CSATAGTRPYEQYF. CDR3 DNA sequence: TGCAGTGCTACCGCCGGGACCCGACCCTACGAGCAGTACTTC.

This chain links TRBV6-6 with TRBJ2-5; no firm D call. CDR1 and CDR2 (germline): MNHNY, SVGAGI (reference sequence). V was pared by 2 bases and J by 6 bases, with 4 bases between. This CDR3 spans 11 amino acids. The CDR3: CASSYSQTQYF. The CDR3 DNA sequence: TGTGCCAGCAGTTACAGTCAGACCCAGTACTTC.

The CDR3 loop is CASSVAIPRIETQYF. Written as DNA, the CDR3 is TGTGCCAGCAGTGTCGCAATCCCGAGGATAGAGACCCAGTACTTC. The chain is built from TRBV2 and TRBJ2-5; D remains unclear. V was shortened by 4 bases and J by 4 bases, with 16 bases between the two germline ends. CDR1 and CDR2 from the germline V gene are SNHLY and FYNNEI. The CDR3 totals 15 residues.

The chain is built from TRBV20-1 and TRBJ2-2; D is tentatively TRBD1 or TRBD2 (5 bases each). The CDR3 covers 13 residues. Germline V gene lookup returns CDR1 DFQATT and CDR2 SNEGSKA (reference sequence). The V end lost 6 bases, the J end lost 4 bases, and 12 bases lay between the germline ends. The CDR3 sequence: CSAGDLITGELFF. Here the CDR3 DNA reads TGCAGTGCCGGGGACCTTATCACCGGGGAGCTGTTTTTT.

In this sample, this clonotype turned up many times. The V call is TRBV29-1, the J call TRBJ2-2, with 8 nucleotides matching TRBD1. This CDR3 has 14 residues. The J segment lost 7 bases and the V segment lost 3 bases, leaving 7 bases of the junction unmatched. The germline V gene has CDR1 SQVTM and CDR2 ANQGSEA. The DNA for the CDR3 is TGCAGCGTTGAGCGGCAGGGGGCCGTCGGGGAGCTGTTTTTT. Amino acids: CSVERQGAVGELFF.

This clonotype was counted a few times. The DNA of the CDR3 is TGTGCCAGCTCCGGGAGGGGGCGACAAACTGAAGCTTTCTTT. This codes for CASSGRGRQTEAFF. The rearrangement uses TRBV27 and TRBJ1-1, with 7 bases matching TRBD1. The CDR3 sequence is 14 residues long. Germline CDR1 MNHEY, CDR2 SMNVEV (reference sequence). V lost 8 bases and J lost 5; bases outside the gene matches: 11.

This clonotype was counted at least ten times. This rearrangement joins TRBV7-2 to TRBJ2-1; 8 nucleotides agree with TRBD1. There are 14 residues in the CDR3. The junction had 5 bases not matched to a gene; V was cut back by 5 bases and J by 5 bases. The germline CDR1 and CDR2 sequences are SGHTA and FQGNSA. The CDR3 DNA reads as TGTGCCAGCAGCCCAGGGGGCAGTAACAATGAGCAGTTCTTC. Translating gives CASSPGGSNNEQFF.

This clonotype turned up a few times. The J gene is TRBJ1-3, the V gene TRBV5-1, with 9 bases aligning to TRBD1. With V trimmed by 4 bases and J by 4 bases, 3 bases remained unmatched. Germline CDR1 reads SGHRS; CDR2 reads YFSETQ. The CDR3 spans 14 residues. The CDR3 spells CASSGGQGGNTIYF. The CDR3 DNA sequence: TGCGCCAGCAGCGGCGGACAGGGGGGAAACACCATATATTTT.

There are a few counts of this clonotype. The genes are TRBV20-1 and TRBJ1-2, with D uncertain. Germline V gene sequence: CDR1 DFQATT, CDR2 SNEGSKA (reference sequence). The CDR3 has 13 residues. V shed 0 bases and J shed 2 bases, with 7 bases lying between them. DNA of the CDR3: TGCAGTGCTAGAGATACGGGAAACTATGGCTACACCTTC. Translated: CSARDTGNYGYTF.